This T cell receptor beta chain was retrieved from a study of blood T cell repertoires in COVID-19. V shed 3 bases, J shed 4 bases, and the junction held 2 bases outside the gene matches. The CDR3 loop spans 13 amino acids. This clone turned up a few times. Original analysis: Estimated nucleated cell counts came from reference gene primer amplification. Method: immunoSEQ multiplex PCR; TCRdb's copy keeps in-frame clones and lacks some. The V and J calls and clone size come from that table; D and trimming were worked out from the DNA. Altogether 300,000 to 400,000 clones are present, around 89% being singletons, with the ten largest covering over 0.9%. Clinical histories supplied by participants themselves formed the basis of cohort assignment.

The clonotype was recovered from a woman in her 30s with acute COVID-19. The sample was PBMCs or T cells enriched from blood (not recorded which). This sequence joins TRBV12-3 or TRBV12-4 and TRBJ1-1, with 7 bases fitting TRBD1. The CDR3 spells CASSLGQSTEAFF. Written as DNA, the CDR3 is TGTGCCAGCAGTTTGGGACAGAGCACTGAAGCTTTCTTT.